Below are 28 T cell receptor beta chains sequenced from a single sample in a study of blood T cell repertoires in COVID-19 (TCRdb year 2020). The library was produced with the immunoSEQ multiplex PCR assay. Here the immuneACCESS table is served through TCRdb, limited to in-frame sequences with V and J called. Missing clones are a known gap in these copies; in checked studies unresolved V genes cover under half, and the rest lacks a known reason. A total of about 55,000 clones appear in this sample, 90% of them only once. Clones ranked in the top ten supply about 6.2% of the sample. Sequenced: peripheral blood. The receptors originated from a man in his forties with acute or convalescent COVID-19.

This clone was counted a single time. This chain uses TRBV6-5 with TRBJ1-4; the match to TRBD1 covers 7 bases. CDR3 length: 15 residues. Germline trimming cut 5 bases from V and 8 bases from J; bases unmatched to any gene: 11. CDR1 and CDR2 (germline): MNHEY, SVGAGI. CDR3 nucleotides: TGTGCCAGCAGTAGAACAGGGGTGGTTGGGGAAAAACTGTTTTTT. Its protein is CASSRTGVVGEKLFF.

The J gene is TRBJ2-5, the V gene TRBV5-1; D uncertain. Germline values: CDR1 SGHRS, CDR2 YFSETQ. The CDR3 runs to 12 residues. Trimming stripped 5 bases from V and 5 bases from J, with 10 bases between. The CDR3 DNA sequence: TGCGCCAGCAGTGGTAGCTTCGAGACCCAGTACTTC. This translates into CASSGSFETQYF.

The CDR3, as DNA: TGTGCCAGCCGGGACAGGGGGGGGAACACTGAAGCTTTCTTT. It yields the protein CASRDRGGNTEAFF. This chain uses TRBV2 with TRBJ1-1; 11 bases are a match to TRBD1. Germline CDR1 and CDR2: SNHLY and FYNNEI. V lost 8 bases to trimming and J lost 1 base; unmatched junction nucleotides: 3. CDR3 length: 14 residues.

This clone was detected a few times. The chain combines TRBV29-1 with TRBJ1-2, with no clear D. V was clipped by 2 bases and J by 2 bases, with 9 bases between them. The germline V gene has CDR1 SQVTM and CDR2 ANQGSEA. The CDR3 length is 13 residues. The CDR3 region is CSVESRMNYGYTF. Here the CDR3 DNA reads TGCAGCGTTGAATCCAGGATGAACTATGGCTACACCTTC.

The chain links TRBV18 to TRBJ2-1, with D unresolved. This CDR3 is built from 11 residues. V was trimmed by 5 bases and J by 8 bases, leaving 7 bases between them. Per the germline V gene, CDR1 is KGHSH and CDR2 is LQKENI. The CDR3: CASSMGDEQFF. In DNA, the CDR3 is TGTGCCAGCTCAATGGGCGATGAGCAGTTCTTC.

The rearrangement uses TRBV11-2 and TRBJ2-3; 12 positions match TRBD2. Germline V lookup: CDR1 SGHAT, CDR2 FQNNGV. The J segment lost 2 bases and the V segment lost 0 bases, leaving 9 bases of the junction unmatched. This CDR3 comprises 19 residues. The CDR3 sequence: CASSLELTSGSGVTDTQYF. Written as DNA, the CDR3 is TGTGCCAGCAGCTTAGAGTTGACTAGCGGGAGTGGGGTCACAGATACGCAGTATTTT.

With respect to this clone: Its ends do not fully match the called genes, so a read error is possible. V usage is TRBV27 and J usage is TRBJ2-7; 13 bases are a match to TRBD2. This CDR3 is built from 15 residues. Germline V gene sequence: CDR1 MNHEY, CDR2 SMNVEV (reference sequence). The CDR3 here is CASSLSGLAGSEQYF. The CDR3 region has the DNA TGTGCCAGCAGCTTATCGGGACTAGCGGGATCCGAGCAGTACTTC.

This clone was recorded only once. The chain employs TRBV28 and TRBJ2-3, with D possibly matching TRBD2 (5 bases). This CDR3 has 17 residues. The V end lost 4 bases, the J end lost 7 bases, and 24 bases lay between the germline ends. Germline V gene sequence: CDR1 MDHEN, CDR2 SYDVKM. For the CDR3, the DNA is TGTGCCAGCAGTTCCGCTTACCAAGGACTTGGTTCCAATACGCAGTATTTT. Amino acids: CASSSAYQGLGSNTQYF.

The chain is built from TRBV9 and TRBJ2-1, with D perhaps TRBD2 (5 bases). V dropped 7 bases and J dropped 5 bases, with 10 bases sitting between them. Germline V lookup: CDR1 SGDLS, CDR2 YYNGEE. The length of the CDR3 is 12 residues. This CDR3 reads CASSRANNEQFF. CDR3 in DNA: TGTGCCAGCTCGCGGGCGAACAATGAGCAGTTCTTC.

This rearrangement joins TRBV4-1 to TRBJ2-3, with D perhaps TRBD2 (5 bases). Germline assignment: CDR1 MGHRA and CDR2 YSYEKL. V was cut by 1 base and J by 5 bases, with 13 bases left in between. CDR3 size: 15 residues. The CDR3 protein is CASSQVTGWKDTQYF. In DNA, the CDR3 is TGCGCCAGCAGCCAAGTGACGGGGTGGAAAGATACGCAGTATTTT.

The chain employs TRBV19 and TRBJ1-3; TRBD1 might be the D (5 bases). CDR3 length equals 16 residues. Trimming cost V 3 bases and J 0 bases, with 12 bases left between them. Germline V gives CDR1 LNHDA, CDR2 SQIVND (reference sequence). CDR3 region: CASSIQGPTSGNTIYF. CDR3 nucleotides: TGTGCCAGTAGTATTCAGGGCCCAACCTCTGGAAACACCATATATTTT.

The J gene is TRBJ2-7, the V gene TRBV19; possibly TRBD1 for D (5 bases). Looked up from germline, CDR1 is LNHDA and CDR2 is SQIVND (reference sequence). The CDR3 sequence is 15 residues long. Trimming took off 5 bases at V and 2 bases at J, with 16 bases between the two ends. CDR3 in DNA: TGTGCCAGTAGTCCCGACTCAGGGATTACCTACGAGCAGTACTTC. Translating it yields CASSPDSGITYEQYF.

The rearrangement uses TRBV18 and TRBJ1-1; D may be TRBD1 (5 bases). With 0 bases removed from V and 4 bases from J, the gap between germline ends came to 12 bases. CDR3 length: 15 residues. From germline, CDR1 is KGHSH and CDR2 LQKENI. In nucleotides, the CDR3 is TGTGCCAGCTCACCACCGCGGGGGATCGGCACTGAAGCTTTCTTT. Translating it yields CASSPPRGIGTEAFF.

This chain links TRBV5-8 with TRBJ1-6; D is undetermined. The V gene lost 0 bases and the J gene lost 11 bases, with 12 bases spanning the gap. Germline-derived CDR1 and CDR2 are SGHTS and YDEGEE. The CDR3 consists of 14 residues. Here the CDR3 DNA reads TGTGCCAGCAGCTTGGAACAGCGGTCAACACCCCTCCACTTT. Protein product: CASSLEQRSTPLHF. Complete variable domain (other parts from reference TRBV5-8 and TRBJ1-6): EAGVTQSPTHLIKTRGQQATLRCSPISGHTSVYWYQQALGLGLQFLLWYDEGEERNRGNFPPRFSGRQFPNYSSELNVNALELEDSALYLCASSLEQRSTPLHFGNGTRLTVT.

The chain links TRBV24-1 to TRBJ2-1; D remains ambiguous. CDR1 and CDR2 (germline): KGHDR, SFDVKD. CDR3 length: 13 residues. Trimming left V 3 bases short and J 3 bases short, with 5 bases between. CDR3 sequence: CATSDPHYNEQFF. CDR3 in DNA: TGTGCCACCAGTGATCCCCACTACAATGAGCAGTTCTTC.

The J gene is TRBJ2-5, the V gene TRBV7-3; TRBD2 matches 9 bases. The CDR3 consists of 15 residues. The ends lost 1 base at V and 5 bases at J; junction bases unmatched: 5. In germline, CDR1 is SGHTA, CDR2 FQGTGA. CDR3 loop: CASSLRAGGPETQYF. The CDR3 coding sequence is TGTGCCAGCAGCTTAAGAGCGGGAGGTCCGGAGACCCAGTACTTC. Together with reference TRBV7-3 and TRBJ2-5, the CDR3 gives the full variable domain: GAGVSQTPSNKVTEKGKYVELRCDPISGHTALYWYRQSLGQGPEFLIYFQGTGAADDSGLPNDRFFAVRPEGSVSTLKIQRTERGDSAVYLCASSLRAGGPETQYFGPGTRLLVL.

The gene calls are TRBV20-1 and TRBJ2-5; D is unresolved. The CDR3 totals 11 residues. V was cut by 6 bases and J by 0 bases, with 5 bases left in between. CDR1 is DFQATT and CDR2 is SNEGSKA in the germline V gene (reference sequence). In DNA form, the CDR3 reads TGCAGTGCCCGGGACCAAGAGACCCAGTACTTC. This translates into CSARDQETQYF.

The rearrangement uses TRBV9 and TRBJ2-7; TRBD2 might be the D (6 bases). Germline V gene data show CDR1 as SGDLS and CDR2 as YYNGEE. The CDR3 contains 14 residues. Trimming took off 0 bases at V and 0 bases at J, with 7 bases between the two ends. CDR3 nucleotides: TGTGCCAGCAGCGTAGGGGGGGACTCCTACGAGCAGTACTTC. Translating it yields CASSVGGDSYEQYF.

This chain uses TRBV5-4 with TRBJ2-5, with 9 bases that match TRBD2. V was clipped by 0 bases and J by 1 base; unmatched bases: 7. Germline V lookup: CDR1 SGHNT, CDR2 YYREEE (reference sequence). CDR3 length: 17 residues. CDR3 loop: CASSLALSGGPQETQYF. The CDR3 nucleotides are TGTGCCAGCAGCTTGGCCCTTAGCGGGGGTCCCCAAGAGACCCAGTACTTC.

Written as DNA, the CDR3 is TGTGCCAGCAGCTTAAATCGGGAGACCCAGTACTTC. Translated, it gives CASSLNRETQYF. The J gene is TRBJ2-5, the V gene TRBV7-2; D is unresolved. The V gene lost 2 bases and the J gene lost 5 bases, with 6 bases spanning the gap. The CDR3 has 12 amino acids. CDR1 and CDR2 from the germline V gene are SGHTA and FQGNSA.

This rearrangement joins TRBV6-4 to TRBJ2-7, with 9 bases fitting TRBD2. The V gene's germline CDR1 is MRHNA and CDR2 SNTAGT. V shed 7 bases and J 5 bases; nucleotides not matched to a gene: 21. The CDR3 totals 18 residues. CDR3 protein: CASTVGAPRLAGPHEQYF. CDR3 bases: TGTGCCAGCACTGTTGGAGCCCCTCGGCTAGCGGGACCCCACGAGCAGTACTTC.

The chain couples TRBV6-5 to TRBJ2-7, with TRBD2 as a possible D gene (6 bases). Deletions cut 7 bases from V and 1 base from J, with 17 bases between. Germline CDR1 and CDR2: MNHEY and SVGAGI. There are 15 residues in the CDR3. The CDR3 sequence: CASTLTGTGSYEQYF. CDR3 nucleotide sequence: TGTGCCAGCACCTTAACCGGGACTGGTTCCTACGAGCAGTACTTC.

The rearrangement uses TRBV2 and TRBJ2-6; the match to TRBD1 covers 8 bases. With 4 bases clipped from V and 0 bases from J, the junction kept 5 bases outside the gene matches. The CDR3 has 17 amino acids. Germline loops: CDR1 SNHLY, CDR2 FYNNEI. The CDR3 coding sequence is TGTGCCAGCAGTGCGGACAGGGTACCCTCTGGGGCCAACGTCCTGACTTTC. This translates into CASSADRVPSGANVLTF.

The chain carries TRBV3-1 (or the pseudogene TRBV3-2) and TRBJ2-6, with no clear D. The germline gives CDR1 LGHDT, CDR2 YNNKEL (reference sequence). V was trimmed by 4 bases and J by 1 base, leaving 5 bases between them. The CDR3 is made up of 14 amino acids. The CDR3 DNA reads as TGTGCCAGCAGCCCGCGGTCTGGGGCCAACGTCCTGACTTTC. Translation gives CASSPRSGANVLTF.

The gene calls are TRBV10-2 and TRBJ1-6; 7 bases line up with TRBD1. J gave up 8 bases and V 7 bases, and 11 bases lay outside the gene matches. The V gene's germline CDR1 is WSHSY and CDR2 SAAADI. The CDR3 is 15 amino acids. The CDR3 sequence: CASTPRDRFYSPLHF. For the CDR3, the DNA is TGCGCCAGCACCCCAAGGGACAGATTTTATTCACCCCTCCACTTT.

This chain joins TRBV14 and TRBJ1-1; D not certain. V shed 1 base and J shed 5 bases, with 14 bases lying between them. The CDR3 is 15 amino acids. From germline, CDR1 is SGHDN and CDR2 FVKESK. DNA for the CDR3: TGTGCCAGCAGCCAAGCGTGGCCAGCGAGGACTGAAGCTTTCTTT. It codes for CASSQAWPARTEAFF.

The chain links TRBV3-1 (or the pseudogene TRBV3-2) to TRBJ1-2; unclear D gene. This CDR3 spans 12 amino acids. V was clipped by 0 bases and J by 8 bases, with 7 bases between them. Germline V lookup: CDR1 LGHDT, CDR2 YNNKEL (reference sequence). CDR3 nucleotide sequence: TGTGCCAGCAGCCAAGACAGGCGCGGCTACACCTTC. Amino acids: CASSQDRRGYTF.

This chain connects TRBV12-3 or TRBV12-4 to TRBJ1-1, with D possibly matching TRBD1 (5 bases). This CDR3 contains 12 residues. Trimming stripped 1 base from V and 7 bases from J, with 7 bases between. In DNA form, the CDR3 reads TGTGCCAGCAGTTTAGGCCAGGGTGAAGCTTTCTTT. This translates into CASSLGQGEAFF.